The rows below give T cell receptor beta chains drawn from one sample of a study of glioma-infiltrating T cells. In TCRdb, the multiplex PCR reads were re-called with MiXCR into one record per CDR3 protein. The sample lists about 130,000 distinct CDR3 sequences; more than 20% were seen once. The source material was glioma tissue, nonneoplastic brain tissue, or PBMCs (not recorded which). These receptors were collected from a human donor with low-grade glioma or glioblastoma, undergoing nonglioma brain surgery, or in good health (not recorded which). The CDR3 runs from the conserved cysteine through the conserved F or W. Fields, in order: V gene, clone size, J gene, D gene, CDR3 DNA, CDR3 protein. The D gene is left open where the match is weak. For some rows the clone size is stated as once, few or many, or as a class when expanded; others skip it.

TRBV7-9	few	TRBJ2-5	-	TGTGCCACCAGGGACAAAGAATACCAAGAGACCCAGTACTTC	CATRDKEYQETQYF
TRBV10-3	many	TRBJ1-1	-	TGTGCCATCAGTGAACGGGTGAACACTGAAGCTTTCTTT	CAISERVNTEAFF
TRBV6-6	many	TRBJ2-7	TRBD1	TGTGCCAGCAGTTACTCTCCATACAGGGGGGAAGAGCAGTACTTC	CASSYSPYRGEEQYF
TRBV28	many	TRBJ2-7	TRBD2	TGTGCCAGCAGTTCGGGGGGGCCCTACGAGCAGTACTTC	CASSSGGPYEQYF
TRBV9	-	TRBJ1-2	-	TGTGCCAGCAGCGTACAGATTACAGGGCATGGCTACACCTTC	CASSVQITGHGYTF
TRBV25-1	-	TRBJ2-3	-	TGTGCCAGCCAGTCAGATACGCAGTATTTT	CASQSDTQYF
TRBV24-1	many	TRBJ2-3	TRBD1	TGTGCCACCAGTGATTTGGAGCTCGGGACAGCGAGCACAGATACGCAGTATTTT	CATSDLELGTASTDTQYF
TRBV9	-	TRBJ2-7	-	TGTGCCAGCATCTCTCGGTTTGAGGCCTACGAGCAGTACTTC	CASISRFEAYEQYF
TRBV27	many	TRBJ2-7	-	TGTGCCAGCAGTTGGACGGGACACGGCTCCTACGAGCAGTACTTC	CASSWTGHGSYEQYF
TRBV2	many	TRBJ2-3	-	TGTGCCACCCTGGGGGTAACTAGGACAGATACGCAGTATTTT	CATLGVTRTDTQYF
TRBV6-1	many	TRBJ1-1	TRBD1	TGTGCCAGCAGTATAGTCAGGGGGCCCAGGAACACTGAAGCTTTCTTT	CASSIVRGPRNTEAFF
TRBV6-2/TRBV6-3	many	TRBJ2-1	TRBD2	TGTGCCAGCAGTTACCGTAGCGGGAGGGCCCCCTACAATGAGCAGTTCTTC	CASSYRSGRAPYNEQFF
TRBV11-3	-	TRBJ2-1	TRBD2	TGTGCCAGCAGCTTGGGCGGGAGCCGCGGCGATGAGCAGTTCTTC	CASSLGGSRGDEQFF
TRBV7-2	many	TRBJ2-1	-	TGTGCCAGCAGCTTTACCCAGGGGGGCTACAATGAGCAGTTCTTC	CASSFTQGGYNEQFF
TRBV7-3	many	TRBJ2-1	TRBD2	TGTGCCAGCAGCTTAGTGACGGGAGGGGCGTACAATGAGCAGTTCTTC	CASSLVTGGAYNEQFF
TRBV6-1	many	TRBJ2-7	-	TGTGCCAGCAGTGAAGCGGGGAGAACTATCGACGAGCAGTACTTC	CASSEAGRTIDEQYF
TRBV7-2	many	TRBJ2-5	-	TGTGCCAGCAGCTTAGCCGGCTTACCCCAAGAGACCCAGTACTTC	CASSLAGLPQETQYF
TRBV7-2	-	TRBJ2-7	TRBD2	TGTGCCAGCAGCTTGGGACTAGCGGGAGGGACCTCCTACGAGCAGTACTTC	CASSLGLAGGTSYEQYF
TRBV29-1	-	TRBJ2-1	-	TGCAGCGTTGAAGAAAGGAGTGATGTGAGGGCTAATGAGCAGTTCTTC	CSVEERSDVRANEQFF
TRBV12-3/TRBV12-4	once	TRBJ1-2	-	TGTGCCAGCATACCCCCCGGGACTTCCTATGGCTACACCTTC	CASIPPGTSYGYTF
TRBV20-1	many	TRBJ2-3	-	TGCAGTGCTAGAAGCGGAAGCACAGATACGCAGTATTTT	CSARSGSTDTQYF
TRBV6-6	many	TRBJ2-7	-	TGTGCCAGCAGTTACGGCCCCGGGGGCGAGCAGTACTTC	CASSYGPGGEQYF
TRBV20-1	-	TRBJ2-1	TRBD2	TGCAGCGTTGGACTAGCGAGGGACTACAATGAGCAGTTCTTC	CSVGLARDYNEQFF
TRBV9	-	TRBJ2-5	TRBD2	TGTGCCAGCAGCGTAGTCCCTAGCGGGCAGACAGAGACCCAGTACTTC	CASSVVPSGQTETQYF
TRBV28	many	TRBJ2-1	-	TGTGCCAGCAGTTCGGGGGCGAACAATGAGCAGTTCTTC	CASSSGANNEQFF
TRBV4-1	many	TRBJ1-1	-	TGCGCCAGCAGCCACCCGGGAGTCGGAGCTTTCTTT	CASSHPGVGAFF
TRBV28	many	TRBJ1-5	TRBD1	TGTGCCAGCAGTTCGACAGGGTCTCTTAATCAGCCCCAGCATTTT	CASSSTGSLNQPQHF
TRBV7-9	-	TRBJ2-7	-	TGTGCCAGCAGCCCACCATGTTCCTACGAGCAGTACTTC	CASSPPCSYEQYF
TRBV10-3	few	TRBJ2-7	-	TGTGCCATCATGAGGGGTCCCACTGGCTACGAGCAGTACTTC	CAIMRGPTGYEQYF
TRBV7-2	many	TRBJ1-1	-	TGTGCCAGCAGCTTAGGGGGGCGGGCCAACACTGAAGCTTTCTTT	CASSLGGRANTEAFF
TRBV6-9	-	TRBJ2-5	TRBD2	TGTGCCAGCAGCTACCCTGGACTAGCGGGATCCCAAGAGAACCAGTACTTC	CASSYPGLAGSQENQYF
TRBV13	few	TRBJ2-7	-	TGTGCCAGCAGCCCCTTTCGGTGGGATGAAGGCTACGAGCAGTACTTC	CASSPFRWDEGYEQYF
TRBV7-6	many	TRBJ1-1	-	TGTGCCAGCAGCTTAGTTTCGATGAACACTGAAGCTTTCTTT	CASSLVSMNTEAFF
TRBV25-1	many	TRBJ1-1	-	TGTGCCAGCAGCGAGGGGTCGGCCACTGAAGCTTTCTTT	CASSEGSATEAFF
TRBV7-6	-	TRBJ2-1	-	TGTGCCAGCCGCTTAGAAAAAGCGGGACATTACAATGAGCAGTTCTTC	CASRLEKAGHYNEQFF
TRBV6-6	many	TRBJ1-2	-	TGTGCCAGCAGTTACTCAGGCGGAACTAACTATGGCTACACCTTC	CASSYSGGTNYGYTF
TRBV7-2	few	TRBJ1-2	-	TGTGCCAGCCGCGATAGGGGGGCAGGGTCGTTC	CASRDRGAGSF
TRBV6-2/TRBV6-3	many	TRBJ2-1	-	TGTGCCAGCAGCCTCCTCGGAGGTCCGGGCGATGAGCAGTTCTTC	CASSLLGGPGDEQFF
TRBV14	few	TRBJ1-1	-	TGTGCCAGCAGCCGAAACCGGGACACTGAAGCTTTCTTT	CASSRNRDTEAFF
TRBV29-1	few	TRBJ1-1	-	TGCAGCCCCGGGGGGATTGAAGCTTTCTTT	CSPGGIEAFF
TRBV20-1	many	TRBJ2-1	TRBD2	TGCAGTGCTAGAGCCTACCTGAGCGGGATTCTGAGGAATGAGCAGTTCTTC	CSARAYLSGILRNEQFF
TRBV6-1	many	TRBJ2-1	TRBD2	TGTGCCAGCAGTGAGCCGGGACTAGCAAGCAATGAGCAGTTCTTC	CASSEPGLASNEQFF
TRBV3-1	-	TRBJ1-1	-	TGTGCCAGCAGCCAAGCACAGAACACTGAAGCTTTCTTT	CASSQAQNTEAFF
TRBV7-2	many	TRBJ1-5	-	TGTGCCAGCAGCTTTCCCGGCCGTCAGCCCCAGCATTTT	CASSFPGRQPQHF
TRBV18	many	TRBJ2-7	TRBD1	TGTGCCAGTCATAAAACCGGGACAGCAACCTACGAGCAGTACTTC	CASHKTGTATYEQYF
TRBV7-3	-	TRBJ2-3	TRBD2	TGTGCCAGCAGCTCCTGGACTAGCGGGAAAGACACAGATACGCAGTATTTT	CASSSWTSGKDTDTQYF
TRBV6-6	many	TRBJ2-1	TRBD2	TGTGCCAGCAGTTACCAGGGGGGACTAGCGGGAGATTTTGAGCAGTTCTTC	CASSYQGGLAGDFEQFF
TRBV12-3/TRBV12-4	-	TRBJ2-1	TRBD2	TGTGCCAGCAGTTTAGCACCCGGGACTAGCGGATTCATCAAGCAGTTCTTC	CASSLAPGTSGFIKQFF
TRBV5-1	few	TRBJ2-3	TRBD2	TGCGCCAGCAGCTGGAGCGGGAGCGACACAGATACGCAGTATTTT	CASSWSGSDTDTQYF
TRBV2	many	TRBJ2-3	TRBD2	TGTGCCAGCAGTTTGGGACTAGCGGGATTGCTTTCTAGCACAGATACGCAGTATTTT	CASSLGLAGLLSSTDTQYF